Listed below are T cell receptor beta chains from one sample, sequenced in a study of graft-versus-host responses after intestinal transplantation. Sequencing was performed with immunoSEQ multiplex PCR; in TCRdb, only in-frame clones are kept and a portion is missing. The table lists more than 3,000 clones, about 95% of them singletons. Here the sequenced sample was PBMCs, taken 11 days after intestinal transplantation. The receptors were sampled from a human patient who received an intestinal transplant, so some T cells may come from the graft donor. CDR3s include the opening cysteine and the closing phenylalanine or tryptophan. Fields, in order: V gene, clone size, D gene, J gene, CDR3 protein, CDR3 DNA. D genes are given only for firm matches. Clone size, where shown, is once, few, many, or a class for clones that have expanded.

v_gene: TRBV29-1; abundance: -; d_gene: -; j_gene: TRBJ1-2; CDR3aa: CSVEVGDSYGYTF; CDR3nt: TGCAGCGTTGAAGTCGGGGACTCCTATGGCTACACCTTC
v_gene: TRBV27; abundance: -; d_gene: TRBD1; j_gene: TRBJ1-3; CDR3aa: CASSTGVSGNTIYF; CDR3nt: TGTGCCAGCAGCACAGGGGTATCTGGAAACACCATATATTTT
v_gene: TRBV4-1; abundance: -; d_gene: -; j_gene: TRBJ1-2; CDR3aa: CASSQVRTGTYGYTF; CDR3nt: TGCGCCAGCAGCCAAGTCCGGACCGGGACCTATGGCTACACCTTC
v_gene: TRBV4-1; abundance: -; d_gene: -; j_gene: TRBJ2-7; CDR3aa: CASSQGDEQYF; CDR3nt: TGCGCCAGCAGCCAAGGTGACGAGCAGTACTTC
v_gene: TRBV2; abundance: -; d_gene: TRBD2; j_gene: TRBJ2-7; CDR3aa: CASSEGAGTSPIYEQYF; CDR3nt: TGTGCCAGCAGTGAAGGGGCCGGGACTAGCCCTATTTACGAGCAGTACTTC
v_gene: TRBV5-6; abundance: -; d_gene: -; j_gene: TRBJ2-3; CDR3aa: CASSLEVQSDTQYF; CDR3nt: TGTGCCAGCAGCTTGGAGGTTCAATCAGATACGCAGTATTTT
v_gene: TRBV10-3; abundance: -; d_gene: -; j_gene: TRBJ1-4; CDR3aa: CAIKRRRRARTNEKLFF; CDR3nt: TGTGCCATCAAAAGGCGGCGTCGGGCAAGAACTAATGAAAAACTGTTTTTT
v_gene: TRBV19; abundance: once; d_gene: TRBD1; j_gene: TRBJ1-1; CDR3aa: CASSTRDRTGNTEAFF; CDR3nt: TGTGCCAGTAGTACCCGGGACAGAACGGGCAACACTGAAGCTTTCTTT
v_gene: TRBV30; abundance: -; d_gene: -; j_gene: TRBJ2-1; CDR3aa: CAWSSPGEQFF; CDR3nt: TGTGCCTGGAGTTCTCCTGGGGAGCAGTTCTTC
v_gene: TRBV9; abundance: once; d_gene: TRBD2; j_gene: TRBJ2-7; CDR3aa: CASSVDGLAGYEQYF; CDR3nt: TGTGCCAGCAGCGTAGATGGGCTAGCGGGATACGAGCAGTACTTC
v_gene: TRBV29-1; abundance: -; d_gene: -; j_gene: TRBJ2-5; CDR3aa: CSVEELQETQYF; CDR3nt: TGCAGCGTTGAAGAACTTCAAGAGACCCAGTACTTC
v_gene: TRBV6-6; abundance: -; d_gene: -; j_gene: TRBJ2-1; CDR3aa: CASSYSNEQFF; CDR3nt: TGTGCCAGCAGTTACTCGAATGAGCAGTTCTTC
v_gene: TRBV23-1; abundance: -; d_gene: -; j_gene: TRBJ2-1; CDR3aa: CASSQSSSQFF; CDR3nt: TGCGCCAGCAGTCAATCAAGTTCGCAGTTCTTC
v_gene: TRBV4-1; abundance: -; d_gene: TRBD2; j_gene: TRBJ2-7; CDR3aa: CASSLYGGSSYEQYF; CDR3nt: TGCGCCAGCAGCCTTTACGGCGGGAGCTCCTACGAGCAGTACTTC
v_gene: TRBV5-6; abundance: once; d_gene: TRBD1; j_gene: TRBJ2-7; CDR3aa: CASSFGTVAYEQYF; CDR3nt: TGTGCCAGCAGCTTCGGGACAGTTGCCTACGAGCAGTACTTC
v_gene: TRBV10-3; abundance: -; d_gene: TRBD2; j_gene: TRBJ2-5; CDR3aa: CAISEVGLAGVVREEETQYF; CDR3nt: TGTGCCATCAGTGAGGTGGGACTAGCGGGAGTAGTGAGGGAGGAAGAGACCCAGTACTTC
v_gene: TRBV11-2; abundance: -; d_gene: -; j_gene: TRBJ2-1; CDR3aa: CASSLAQGNEQFF; CDR3nt: TGTGCCAGCAGCTTAGCCCAGGGCAATGAGCAGTTCTTC
v_gene: TRBV4-2; abundance: -; d_gene: -; j_gene: TRBJ2-7; CDR3aa: CASSQTSPTPYEQYF; CDR3nt: TGTGCCAGCAGCCAAACTTCCCCGACCCCCTACGAGCAGTACTTC
v_gene: TRBV7-9; abundance: -; d_gene: -; j_gene: TRBJ2-3; CDR3aa: CASSSPTEPTDTQYF; CDR3nt: TGTGCCAGCAGCTCTCCTACAGAACCCACAGATACGCAGTATTTT
v_gene: TRBV9; abundance: -; d_gene: -; j_gene: TRBJ1-2; CDR3aa: CASSDRNYGYTF; CDR3nt: TGTGCCAGCAGCGACAGGAACTATGGCTACACCTTC
v_gene: TRBV29-1; abundance: -; d_gene: -; j_gene: TRBJ1-2; CDR3aa: CSVGDGGGYGYTF; CDR3nt: TGCAGCGTTGGAGACGGAGGTGGCTATGGCTACACCTTC
v_gene: TRBV27; abundance: -; d_gene: TRBD1; j_gene: TRBJ2-1; CDR3aa: CASSSLTGGSSSSYNEQFF; CDR3nt: TGTGCCAGCAGTAGCTTGACAGGGGGTTCTAGTAGCTCCTACAATGAGCAGTTCTTC
v_gene: TRBV5-8; abundance: -; d_gene: TRBD2; j_gene: TRBJ2-3; CDR3aa: CASSLGVLLAGGSTDTQYF; CDR3nt: TGTGCCAGCAGCTTGGGAGTCTTATTAGCGGGAGGTAGCACAGATACGCAGTATTTT
v_gene: TRBV14; abundance: -; d_gene: TRBD1; j_gene: TRBJ1-5; CDR3aa: CASYGRGQGNNQPQHF; CDR3nt: TGTGCCAGCTATGGAAGGGGGCAGGGGAACAATCAGCCCCAGCATTTT
v_gene: TRBV29-1; abundance: -; d_gene: -; j_gene: TRBJ1-2; CDR3aa: CSVGNYGYTF; CDR3nt: TGCAGCGTTGGCAACTATGGCTACACCTTC
v_gene: TRBV9; abundance: -; d_gene: TRBD2; j_gene: TRBJ2-3; CDR3aa: CASSVSLAGRADTQYF; CDR3nt: TGTGCCAGCAGCGTATCCTTGGCAGGGAGGGCAGATACGCAGTATTTT
v_gene: TRBV7-9; abundance: -; d_gene: -; j_gene: TRBJ2-6; CDR3aa: CASSLAGESGANVLTF; CDR3nt: TGTGCCAGCAGCTTAGCGGGGGAGTCTGGGGCCAACGTCCTGACTTTC
v_gene: TRBV20-1; abundance: -; d_gene: -; j_gene: TRBJ1-3; CDR3aa: CSVRDGNTIYF; CDR3nt: TGCAGTGTCCGGGACGGAAACACCATATATTTT
v_gene: TRBV4-3; abundance: -; d_gene: -; j_gene: TRBJ2-5; CDR3aa: CASSQDRVFGQETQYF; CDR3nt: TGCGCCAGCAGCCAAGATCGGGTGTTTGGGCAAGAGACCCAGTACTTC
v_gene: TRBV27; abundance: -; d_gene: -; j_gene: TRBJ2-1; CDR3aa: CARYPGSSYNEQFF; CDR3nt: TGTGCCAGATATCCCGGGAGCTCCTACAATGAGCAGTTCTTC
v_gene: TRBV10-3; abundance: -; d_gene: TRBD1; j_gene: TRBJ1-5; CDR3aa: CAISPGTGLYSNQPQHF; CDR3nt: TGTGCCATCAGTCCCGGGACAGGCCTCTATAGCAATCAGCCCCAGCATTTT
v_gene: TRBV13; abundance: -; d_gene: -; j_gene: TRBJ1-1; CDR3aa: CASRTQTVQNTEAFF; CDR3nt: TGTGCCAGCAGGACCCAGACAGTCCAGAACACTGAAGCTTTCTTT
v_gene: TRBV11-2; abundance: -; d_gene: -; j_gene: TRBJ1-1; CDR3aa: CASSLPRRLEAFF; CDR3nt: TGTGCCAGCAGCTTACCTAGGCGGCTCGAAGCTTTCTTT
v_gene: TRBV19; abundance: -; d_gene: -; j_gene: TRBJ1-2; CDR3aa: CASSIMGEGANYGYTF; CDR3nt: TGTGCCAGTAGTATCATGGGGGAAGGAGCTAACTATGGCTACACCTTC
v_gene: TRBV6-7; abundance: -; d_gene: TRBD1; j_gene: TRBJ1-1; CDR3aa: CARLTGGMNTEAFF; CDR3nt: TGTGCCAGGTTGACAGGGGGCATGAACACTGAAGCTTTCTTT
v_gene: TRBV27; abundance: -; d_gene: -; j_gene: TRBJ2-1; CDR3aa: CASSFVESTEQFF; CDR3nt: TGTGCCAGCAGTTTTGTAGAATCTACTGAGCAGTTCTTC
v_gene: TRBV28; abundance: -; d_gene: TRBD2; j_gene: TRBJ2-3; CDR3aa: CASSLLAGGPADTQYF; CDR3nt: TGTGCCAGCAGTCTTTTAGCGGGAGGGCCAGCAGATACGCAGTATTTT
v_gene: TRBV4-1; abundance: -; d_gene: TRBD2; j_gene: TRBJ2-1; CDR3aa: CASSQGSGTRNEQFF; CDR3nt: TGCGCCAGCAGCCAAGGGTCCGGGACTAGAAACGAGCAGTTCTTC
v_gene: TRBV27; abundance: -; d_gene: TRBD2; j_gene: TRBJ2-4; CDR3aa: CASSLSSSGSSKNIQYF; CDR3nt: TGTGCCAGCAGTTTATCTTCTAGCGGGAGCTCCAAAAACATTCAGTACTTC
v_gene: TRBV5-8; abundance: -; d_gene: TRBD2; j_gene: TRBJ2-1; CDR3aa: CASSWGGPHNEQFF; CDR3nt: TGTGCCAGCAGCTGGGGAGGGCCCCACAATGAGCAGTTCTTC
v_gene: TRBV28; abundance: -; d_gene: -; j_gene: TRBJ1-2; CDR3aa: CASSLAASRYGYTF; CDR3nt: TGTGCCAGCAGTTTGGCAGCCTCCCGGTATGGCTACACCTTC